The 7 T cell receptor beta chains below were found in one sample sequenced in a study of blood T cell repertoires in COVID-19. Produced via immunoSEQ multiplex PCR; TCRdb's table is partial and in-frame only. The sample records over 150,000 clones, around nine tenths being singletons. Sequencing input: peripheral blood. Receptors were obtained from a man aged 45-65 years who had recovered from COVID-19.

The rearrangement links TRBV18 to TRBJ1-4; 10 bases match TRBD1. The trim removed 3 bases at V and 8 bases at J, leaving 0 bases unmatched. This CDR3 comprises 13 residues. In germline, CDR1 is KGHSH, CDR2 LQKENI. The DNA of the CDR3 is TGTGCCAGCTCACCGGGACAGGGGGAAAAACTGTTTTTT. Its protein product is CASSPGQGEKLFF.

This rearrangement joins TRBV19 to TRBJ2-2; 8 bases are a match to TRBD1. This CDR3 is 17 amino acids long. The germline V gene encodes CDR1 LNHDA and CDR2 SQIVND (reference sequence). Trimming took 7 bases from V and 4 from J; bases not matched to a gene: 14. CDR3 DNA: TGTGCCAGTACCATGGGCACAGGGGGTAATCCCACCGGGGAGCTGTTTTTT. Its translation is CASTMGTGGNPTGELFF.

About this clone itself: A read error may produce the germline difference seen at one junction end. The chain has TRBV7-3 and TRBJ2-1; the match to TRBD2 covers 9 bases. The CDR3 length is 16 residues. Germline V CDR1 and CDR2: SGHTA, FQGTGA. DNA for the CDR3: TGTGCCAGCAGCCTAACTAGCGGGCGGAGGTACAATGAGCAGTTCTTC. Protein: CASSLTSGRRYNEQFF. The full variable domain, rest sourced from reference TRBV7-3 and TRBJ2-1, is GAGVSQTPSNKVTEKGKYVELRCDPISGHTALYWYRQSLGQGPEFLIYFQGTGAADDSGLPNDRFFAVRPEGSVSTLKIQRTERGDSAVYLCASSLTSGRRYNEQFFGPGTRLTVL.

Of note for this clone: The same CDR3 is also encoded by other DNA sequences in this sample. The chain employs TRBV2 and TRBJ1-1, with D possibly being TRBD1 (6 bases). Germline CDR1 reads SNHLY; CDR2 reads FYNNEI. This CDR3 is built from 13 residues. V was clipped by 8 bases and J by 5 bases, with 15 bases between them. CDR3 sequence (DNA): TGTGCCAGCCGACTAGGGGGGGAAACTGAAGCTTTCTTT. This translates into CASRLGGETEAFF.

The J gene is TRBJ1-4, the V gene TRBV7-2; 11 bases line up with TRBD1. The CDR3 loop spans 16 amino acids. CDR1 SGHTA and CDR2 FQGNSA come from the germline V gene. V dropped 5 bases and J dropped 7; count of bases not matched to a gene: 9. CDR3 loop: CASSRLSGTGGEKLFF. In DNA, the CDR3 is TGTGCCAGCAGCCGTCTATCCGGGACAGGGGGTGAAAAACTGTTTTTT.

This chain connects TRBV2 to TRBJ2-1; 13 bases agree with TRBD2. The CDR3 consists of 16 residues. CDR1 and CDR2 (germline): SNHLY, FYNNEI. The junction had 10 bases not matched to a gene; V was cut back by 5 bases and J by 9 bases. CDR3 in DNA: TGTGCCAGCAGTCCCCTCGGACTAGCGGGAGAACTTGAGCAGTTCTTC. This codes for CASSPLGLAGELEQFF.

The chain couples TRBV5-1 to TRBJ1-2, with TRBD1 identical over 10 bases. With 4 bases clipped from V and 8 bases from J, the junction kept 5 bases outside the gene matches. The CDR3 spans 13 residues. CDR1 and CDR2 (germline): SGHRS, YFSETQ. The CDR3 sequence: CASSRDRGWGYTF. The DNA for the CDR3 is TGCGCCAGCAGCAGGGACAGGGGATGGGGCTACACCTTC.